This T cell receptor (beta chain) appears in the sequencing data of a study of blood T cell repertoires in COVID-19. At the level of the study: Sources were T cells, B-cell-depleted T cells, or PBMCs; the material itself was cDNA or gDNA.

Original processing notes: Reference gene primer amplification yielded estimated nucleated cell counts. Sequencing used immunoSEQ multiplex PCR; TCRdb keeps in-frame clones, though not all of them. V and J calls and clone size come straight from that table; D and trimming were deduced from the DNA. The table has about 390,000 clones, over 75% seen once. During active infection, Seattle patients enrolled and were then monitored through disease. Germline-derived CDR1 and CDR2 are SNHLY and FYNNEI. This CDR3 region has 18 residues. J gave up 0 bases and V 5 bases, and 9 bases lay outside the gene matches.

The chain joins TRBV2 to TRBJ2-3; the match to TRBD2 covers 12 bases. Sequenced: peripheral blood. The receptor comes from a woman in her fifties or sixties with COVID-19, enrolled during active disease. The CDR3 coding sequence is TGTGCCAGCAGTCAGACTAGCGGGGGCACCTCTAGCACAGATACGCAGTATTTT. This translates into CASSQTSGGTSSTDTQYF.